This TCR beta chain was documented in a study of identifying expanded T cells in peripheral blood (dated by TCRdb to about 2019). In the study overall: Technical replicates were generated by sequencing separate aliquots of the same genomic DNA pool, and four replicates were compared pairwise. Broader findings and caveats from the paper: Across all healthy-donor time intervals, the beta-binomial model significantly lowered both the number of clones called differentially abundant and the false-positive rate. Between technical replicates the binomial model flagged approximately 1.1 differentially abundant clones, whereas over two weeks the binomial model flagged about 15 and over approximately four weeks around 18. The authors expected that biological variance in healthy repertoires might rise further over much longer intervals, such as months to years. Across all healthy donors, variance in clone template counts between approximately two-week samples was found to increase significantly with total template count.

During the collection period, no immune events, such as infections, were documented for the healthy donors. Blood repertoires from healthy donors were used as a training cohort for calibrating time-dependent variance in a beta-binomial model of differential abundance of T-cell clones. There were roughly 10 healthy donors in the training cohort, of whom 3 were female and 7 were male. Donor ages ranged from 29 to 64 years, with an average of around 45 years. Whole blood from each healthy donor was obtained from a commercial supplier and was collected at three time points roughly 13 days apart. Genomic DNA was extracted from unsorted whole blood for immunosequencing. The immunoSEQ Assay, which relies on bias-controlled multiplex PCR amplification of genomic DNA, was used to profile TCRbeta CDR3 regions. The source study handled its data this way. To quantify the absolute abundance of each unique TCRbeta CDR3 region, the sequences were collapsed and filtered. Two models were used to test differential abundance: a binomial model (Fisher-equivalent) and a beta-binomial model that adds time-dependent variance fitted from healthy donors. Clones with fewer than 5 combined templates were removed, and differential abundance was called for clones with a Benjamini-Hochberg FDR below 0.01. Using the form v = (b*log(k)+a)^2, the beta-binomial variance was modeled as a function of the total template count across the two samples. The source is immuneACCESS, and TCRdb retained only in-frame sequences with V and J called. Part of the clones is not carried over; for the studies checked, unresolved V genes explain less than half of this, and the remainder is unexplained. The DNA gave D and trimming, while V, J and clone size come from that table. In all, the sample holds more than 95,000 clones, and 84% of those were seen once. 2.5% to 3.5% of the sample comes from the top ten.

Per the germline V gene (reference sequence), GTSNPN is the CDR1 and SVGIG is the CDR2. The CDR3 runs 17 amino acids, cysteine and phenylalanine included. Only the CDR3 region is kept as DNA, spanning 51 bases read in frame from base 1. V is pruned by 1 base and J by 4 bases, leaving 11 bases of the junction without a gene match. Worth noting for this clone: No cognate antigen has been identified for it. Qualities for individual bases were not recorded, and no much larger clone is one base off.

This clonotype was obtained from a person aged 18 to 70 in good health. The V gene is TRBV30 and the J gene is TRBJ1-1; 11 bases in between match TRBD1. Sequencing used blood. The nucleotide sequence is given as TGTGCCTGGAGTGATCTTCTTGGACAGGGGGCGACCACTGAAGCTTTCTTT. It codes for CAWSDLLGQGATTEAFF. The full variable domain, completed from the reference TRBV30 and TRBJ1-1 proteins outside the CDR3, reads SQTIHQWPATLVQPVGSPLSLECTVEGTSNPNLYWYRQAAGRGLQLLFYSVGIGQISSEVPQNLSASRPQDRQFILSSKKLLLSDSGFYLCAWSDLLGQGATTEAFFGQGTRLTVV.